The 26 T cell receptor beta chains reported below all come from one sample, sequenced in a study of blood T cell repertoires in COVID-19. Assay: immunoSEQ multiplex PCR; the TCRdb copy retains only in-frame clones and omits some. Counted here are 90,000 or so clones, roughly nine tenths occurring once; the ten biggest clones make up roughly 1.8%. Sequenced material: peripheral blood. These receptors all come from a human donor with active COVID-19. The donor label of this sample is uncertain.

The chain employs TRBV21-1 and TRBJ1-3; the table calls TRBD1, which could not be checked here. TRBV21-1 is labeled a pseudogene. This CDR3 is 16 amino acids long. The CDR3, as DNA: TGTGCCAGCAGCAAAGGGGGTCAGGGTGGTGGAAACACCATATATTTT. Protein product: CASSKGGQGGGNTIYF.

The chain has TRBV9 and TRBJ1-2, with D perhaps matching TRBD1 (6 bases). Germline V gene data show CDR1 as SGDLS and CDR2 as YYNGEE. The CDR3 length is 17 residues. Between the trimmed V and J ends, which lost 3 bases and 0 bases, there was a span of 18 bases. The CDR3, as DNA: TGTGCCAGCAGCGGCGTGGCAGGGGCCATAACTAACTATGGCTACACCTTC. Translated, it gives CASSGVAGAITNYGYTF.

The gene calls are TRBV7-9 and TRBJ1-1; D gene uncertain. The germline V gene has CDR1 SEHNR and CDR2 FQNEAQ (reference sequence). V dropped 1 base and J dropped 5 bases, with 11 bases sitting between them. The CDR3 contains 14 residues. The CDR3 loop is CASSLVSGKTEAFF. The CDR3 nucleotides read TGTGCCAGCAGCTTAGTTTCGGGGAAGACTGAAGCTTTCTTT. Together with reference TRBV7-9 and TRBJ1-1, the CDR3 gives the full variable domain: DTGVSQNPRHKITKRGQNVTFRCDPISEHNRLYWYRQTLGQGPEFLTYFQNEAQLEKSRLLSDRFSAERPKGSFSTLEIQRTEQGDSAMYLCASSLVSGKTEAFFGQGTRLTVV.

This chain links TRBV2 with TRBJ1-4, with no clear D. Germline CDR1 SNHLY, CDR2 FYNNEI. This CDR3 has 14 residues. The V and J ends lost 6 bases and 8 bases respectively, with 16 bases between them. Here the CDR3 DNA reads TGTGCCAGCAGGGCCGTGGGGAGAGGAGAAAAACTGTTTTTT. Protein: CASRAVGRGEKLFF.

The CDR3 loop is CASSPGLHPYEQYF. The CDR3 bases are TGCGCCAGCAGCCCGGGACTCCATCCCTACGAGCAGTACTTC. The V and J genes are TRBV4-1 and TRBJ2-7; possible D gene TRBD2, 6 bases. From germline, CDR1 is MGHRA and CDR2 YSYEKL. The V gene lost 4 bases and the J gene lost 2 bases, with 12 bases spanning the gap. The CDR3 totals 14 residues.

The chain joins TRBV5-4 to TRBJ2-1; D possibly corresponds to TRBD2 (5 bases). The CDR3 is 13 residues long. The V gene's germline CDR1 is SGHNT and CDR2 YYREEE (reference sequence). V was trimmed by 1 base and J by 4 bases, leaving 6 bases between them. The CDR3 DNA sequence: TGTGCCAGCAGCTTGACGGGATACAATGAGCAGTTCTTC. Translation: CASSLTGYNEQFF. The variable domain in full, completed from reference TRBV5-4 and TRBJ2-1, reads ETGVTQSPTHLIKTRGQQVTLRCSSQSGHNTVSWYQQALGQGPQFIFQYYREEENGRGNFPPRFSGLQFPNYSSELNVNALELDDSALYLCASSLTGYNEQFFGPGTRLTVL.

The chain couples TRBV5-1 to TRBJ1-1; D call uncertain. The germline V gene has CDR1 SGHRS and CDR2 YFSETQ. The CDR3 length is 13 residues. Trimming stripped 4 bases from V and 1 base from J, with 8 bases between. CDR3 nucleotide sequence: TGCGCCAGCAGCCGAGGCGGGAACACTGAAGCTTTCTTT. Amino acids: CASSRGGNTEAFF.

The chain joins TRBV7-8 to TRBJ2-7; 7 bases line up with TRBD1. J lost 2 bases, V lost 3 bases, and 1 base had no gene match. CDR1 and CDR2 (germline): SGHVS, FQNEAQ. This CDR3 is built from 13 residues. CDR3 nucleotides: TGTGCCAGCAGCTTTGGGACAGCCTACGAGCAGTACTTC. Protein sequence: CASSFGTAYEQYF.

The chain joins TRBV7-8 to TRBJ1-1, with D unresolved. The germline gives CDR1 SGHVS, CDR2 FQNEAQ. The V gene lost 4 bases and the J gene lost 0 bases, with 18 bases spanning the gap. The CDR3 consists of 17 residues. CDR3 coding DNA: TGTGCCAGCAGCTCCACCCAGAGGACTACAGTGAACACTGAAGCTTTCTTT. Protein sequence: CASSSTQRTTVNTEAFF.

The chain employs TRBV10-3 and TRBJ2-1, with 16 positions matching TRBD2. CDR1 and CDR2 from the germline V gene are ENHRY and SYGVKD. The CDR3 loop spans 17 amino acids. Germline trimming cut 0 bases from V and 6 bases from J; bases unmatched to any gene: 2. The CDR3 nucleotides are TGTGCCATCAGTGAGTCGGGGACTAGCGGGGGGGCCAATGAGCAGTTCTTC. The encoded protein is CAISESGTSGGANEQFF.

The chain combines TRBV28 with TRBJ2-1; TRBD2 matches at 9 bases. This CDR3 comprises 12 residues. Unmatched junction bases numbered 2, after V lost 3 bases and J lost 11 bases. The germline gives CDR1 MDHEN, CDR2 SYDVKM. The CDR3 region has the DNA TGTGCCAGCAGTTTGCGGGGGGGGAAGCAGTTCTTC. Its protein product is CASSLRGGKQFF.

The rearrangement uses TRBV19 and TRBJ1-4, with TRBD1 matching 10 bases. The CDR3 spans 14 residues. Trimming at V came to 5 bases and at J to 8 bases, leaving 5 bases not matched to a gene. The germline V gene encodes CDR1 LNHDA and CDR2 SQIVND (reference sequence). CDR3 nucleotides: TGTGCCAGTAGTTGGGACAGGGGTTACGAAAAACTGTTTTTT. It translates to CASSWDRGYEKLFF.

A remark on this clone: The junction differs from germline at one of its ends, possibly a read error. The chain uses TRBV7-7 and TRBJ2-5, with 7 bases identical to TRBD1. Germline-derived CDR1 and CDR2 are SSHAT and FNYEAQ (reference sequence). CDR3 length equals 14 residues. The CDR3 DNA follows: TGTGCTAGCAGCTCCGGACAGGTCCAAGAGACCCAGTACTTC. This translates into CASSSGQVQETQYF.

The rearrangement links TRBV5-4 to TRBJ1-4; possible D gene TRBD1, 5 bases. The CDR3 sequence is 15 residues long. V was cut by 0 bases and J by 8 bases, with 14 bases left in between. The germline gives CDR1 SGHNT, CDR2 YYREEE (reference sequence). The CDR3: CASSLASQGGEKLFF. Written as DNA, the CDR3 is TGTGCCAGCAGCTTGGCCTCGCAGGGTGGGGAAAAACTGTTTTTT.

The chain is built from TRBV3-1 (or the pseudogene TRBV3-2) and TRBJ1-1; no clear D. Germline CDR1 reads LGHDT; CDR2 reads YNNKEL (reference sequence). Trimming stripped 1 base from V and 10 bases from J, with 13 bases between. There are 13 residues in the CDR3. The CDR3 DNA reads TGTGCCAGCAGCCAAGGGGCAGTAAGAGCAGCTTTCTTT. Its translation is CASSQGAVRAAFF.

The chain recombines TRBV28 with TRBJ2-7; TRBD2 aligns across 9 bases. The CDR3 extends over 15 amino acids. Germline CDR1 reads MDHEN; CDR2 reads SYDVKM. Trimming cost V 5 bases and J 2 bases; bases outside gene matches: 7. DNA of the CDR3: TGTGCCAGCAGTCCCCGACTAGCGGCAACCTACGAGCAGTACTTC. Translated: CASSPRLAATYEQYF. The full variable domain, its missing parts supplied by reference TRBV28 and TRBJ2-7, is DVKVTQSSRYLVKRTGEKVFLECVQDMDHENMFWYRQDPGLGLRLIYFSYDVKMKEKGDIPEGYSVSREKKERFSLILESASTNQTSMYLCASSPRLAATYEQYFGPGTRLTVT.

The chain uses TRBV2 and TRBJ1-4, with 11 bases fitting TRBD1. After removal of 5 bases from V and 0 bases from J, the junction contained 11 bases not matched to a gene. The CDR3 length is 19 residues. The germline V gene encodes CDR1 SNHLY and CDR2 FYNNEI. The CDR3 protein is CASSSTGTGGPATNEKLFF. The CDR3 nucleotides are TGTGCCAGCAGTTCCACCGGGACAGGGGGACCTGCAACTAATGAAAAACTGTTTTTT.

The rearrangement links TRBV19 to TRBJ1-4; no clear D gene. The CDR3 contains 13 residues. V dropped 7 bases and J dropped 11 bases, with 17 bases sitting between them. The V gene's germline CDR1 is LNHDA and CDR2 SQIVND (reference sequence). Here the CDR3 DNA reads TGTGCCAGTATCAGTCCAGGTGTCTCTAAACTGTTTTTT. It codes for CASISPGVSKLFF.

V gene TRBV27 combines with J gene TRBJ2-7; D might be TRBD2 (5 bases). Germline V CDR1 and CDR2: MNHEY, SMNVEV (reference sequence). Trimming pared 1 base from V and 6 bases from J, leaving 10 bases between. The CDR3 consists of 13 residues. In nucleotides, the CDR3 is TGTGCCAGCAGTTTATACTTCCGGGGCGAGCAGTACTTC. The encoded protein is CASSLYFRGEQYF.

The CDR3 here is CASWGGARYNYGYTF. The CDR3 bases are TGTGCCAGTTGGGGGGGGGCACGATATAACTATGGCTACACCTTC. The chain combines TRBV6-5 with TRBJ1-2, with D perhaps TRBD1 (6 bases). This CDR3 spans 15 amino acids. Germline V CDR1 and CDR2: MNHEY, SVGAGI. The V gene lost 9 bases and the J gene lost 1 base, with 18 bases spanning the gap.

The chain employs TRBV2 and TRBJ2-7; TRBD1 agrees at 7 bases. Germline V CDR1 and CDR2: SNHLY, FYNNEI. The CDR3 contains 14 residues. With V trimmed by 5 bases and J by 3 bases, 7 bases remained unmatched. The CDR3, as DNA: TGTGCCAGCAGTCTATGGACAGGACGCTACGAGCAGTACTTC. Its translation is CASSLWTGRYEQYF.

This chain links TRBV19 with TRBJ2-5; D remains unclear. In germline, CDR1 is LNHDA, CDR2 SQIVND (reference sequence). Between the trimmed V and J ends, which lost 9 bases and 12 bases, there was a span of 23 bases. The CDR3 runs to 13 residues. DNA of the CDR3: TGTGCCAGCTTCCTGACAAGGCGAGCCTTAAAGTACTTC. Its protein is CASFLTRRALKYF. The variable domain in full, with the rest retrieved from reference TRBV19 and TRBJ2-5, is DGGITQSPKYLFRKEGQNVTLSCEQNLNHDAMYWYRQDPGQGLRLIYYSQIVNDFQKGDIAEGYSVSREKKESFPLTVTSAQKNPTAFYLCASFLTRRALKYFGPGTRLLVL.

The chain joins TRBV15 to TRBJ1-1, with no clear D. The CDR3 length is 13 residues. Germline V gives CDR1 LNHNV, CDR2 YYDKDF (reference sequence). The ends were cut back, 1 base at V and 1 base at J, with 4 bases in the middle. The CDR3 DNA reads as TGTGCCACCAGCAGAGCAGGGAACACTGAAGCTTTCTTT. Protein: CATSRAGNTEAFF.

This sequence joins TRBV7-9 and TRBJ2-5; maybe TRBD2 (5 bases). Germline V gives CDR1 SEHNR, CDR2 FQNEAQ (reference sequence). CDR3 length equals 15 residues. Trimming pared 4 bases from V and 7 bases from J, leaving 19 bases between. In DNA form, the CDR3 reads TGTGCCAGCAGCTCCGATGGTTGGCCGGCGGGGACCCAGTACTTC. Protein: CASSSDGWPAGTQYF.

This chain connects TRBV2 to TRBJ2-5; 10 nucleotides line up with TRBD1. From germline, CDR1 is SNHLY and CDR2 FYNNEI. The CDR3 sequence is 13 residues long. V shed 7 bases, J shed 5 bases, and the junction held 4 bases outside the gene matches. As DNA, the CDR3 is TGTGCCAGCATTAAGGACAGGGGGGAGACCCAGTACTTC. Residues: CASIKDRGETQYF.

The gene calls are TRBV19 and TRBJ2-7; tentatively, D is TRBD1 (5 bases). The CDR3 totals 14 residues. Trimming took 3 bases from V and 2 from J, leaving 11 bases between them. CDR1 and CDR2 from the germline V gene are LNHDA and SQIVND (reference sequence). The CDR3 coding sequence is TGTGCCAGTAGTATCTCAGGGTACACCTACGAGCAGTACTTC. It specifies CASSISGYTYEQYF.